These 21 T cell receptor beta chains originate from one sample sequenced in a study of STAT5B mutations in CD4+ large granular lymphocyte leukemia. Data came from immunoSEQ multiplex PCR; TCRdb stores just in-frame clones and leaves some out. The data show fewer than 45,000 clones, approximately 88% seen once. Sequenced sample: CD4+ T cells from blood buffy coats. These receptors all stem from a human donor in good health.

The chain links TRBV5-1 to TRBJ2-2; a possible D gene is TRBD1 (6 bases). This CDR3 comprises 13 residues. Per germline, CDR1 SGHRS and CDR2 YFSETQ. Trimming pared 0 bases from V and 9 bases from J, leaving 9 bases between. In DNA, the CDR3 is TGCGCCAGCAGCTTGGAACAGGGCAGGGAGCTGTTTTTT. The encoded protein is CASSLEQGRELFF.

The chain has TRBV18 and TRBJ1-2, with 9 nucleotides matching TRBD1. Trimming took 3 bases from V and 0 from J; bases not matched to a gene: 11. The CDR3 is 18 amino acids. The germline gives CDR1 KGHSH, CDR2 LQKENI. CDR3 sequence reads: CASSPGQGRLLANYGYTF. In DNA form, the CDR3 reads TGTGCCAGCTCACCCGGACAGGGGCGACTATTAGCTAACTATGGCTACACCTTC.

This clone was observed a single time. The rearrangement uses TRBV6-1 and TRBJ2-5; D might be TRBD1 (6 bases). Germline CDR1 MNHNS, CDR2 SASEGT. CDR3 length equals 14 residues. The germline V and J ends were trimmed by 4 bases and 9 bases, with 18 bases remaining between them. CDR3 protein: CASSAQGSFFAQYF. The CDR3 DNA reads TGTGCCAGCAGTGCACAGGGTTCCTTCTTCGCCCAGTACTTC.

The chain uses TRBV7-9 and TRBJ1-2, with D possibly matching TRBD1 (6 bases). Trimming stripped 3 bases from V and 6 bases from J, with 20 bases between. The CDR3 extends over 16 amino acids. CDR1 is SEHNR, CDR2 FQNEAQ, per germline (reference sequence). CDR3 sequence: CASSFQWDIKTNGYTF. CDR3 in DNA: TGTGCCAGCAGCTTCCAGTGGGACATCAAGACGAATGGCTACACCTTC.

The chain is built from TRBV2 and TRBJ1-4, with D uncertain. The CDR3 runs 14 residues. Deletions cut 2 bases from V and 4 bases from J, with 8 bases between. Germline CDR1 reads SNHLY; CDR2 reads FYNNEI. The DNA of the CDR3 is TGTGCCAGCAGTGAAATTGGAGATAATGAAAAACTGTTTTTT. Protein: CASSEIGDNEKLFF.

This chain joins TRBV4-3 and TRBJ1-6, with a tentative D call TRBD1 (6 bases). Germline V CDR1 and CDR2: LGHNA, YSLEER. Trimming removed 0 bases from V and 9 bases from J, with 15 bases in between. The CDR3 sequence is 16 residues long. The CDR3 is CASSQDRRQALSPLHF. CDR3 in DNA: TGCGCCAGCAGCCAAGATAGGCGACAGGCTCTTTCACCCCTCCACTTT.

The J gene is TRBJ2-7, the V gene TRBV30, with D unclear. Between the trimmed V and J ends, which lost 4 bases and 3 bases, there was a span of 10 bases. From germline, CDR1 is GTSNPN and CDR2 SVGIG (reference sequence). The CDR3 sequence is 12 residues long. DNA for the CDR3: TGTGCCTGGACTGGTTCTAGCTACGAGCAGTACTTC. It encodes CAWTGSSYEQYF. The full variable domain, its missing parts supplied by reference TRBV30 and TRBJ2-7, is SQTIHQWPATLVQPVGSPLSLECTVEGTSNPNLYWYRQAAGRGLQLLFYSVGIGQISSEVPQNLSASRPQDRQFILSSKKLLLSDSGFYLCAWTGSSYEQYFGPGTRLTVT.

The CDR3 loop reads CASSQPSSSNTDTQYF. In nucleotides, the CDR3 is TGTGCCAGCAGCCAACCTTCCAGCTCAAACACAGATACGCAGTATTTT. This chain links TRBV14 with TRBJ2-3; D call uncertain. V was shortened by 2 bases and J by 2 bases, with 14 bases between the two germline ends. The CDR3 contains 16 residues. Per germline, CDR1 SGHDN and CDR2 FVKESK.

The chain recombines TRBV6-5 with TRBJ1-6; no reliable D call. V lost 8 bases, J lost 7 bases, and 12 bases lay in between. The CDR3 consists of 13 residues. Germline V lookup: CDR1 MNHEY, CDR2 SVGAGI. CDR3 sequence: CASQMHPNSPLHF. CDR3 sequence (DNA): TGTGCCAGCCAAATGCACCCCAATTCACCCCTCCACTTT.

The rearrangement links TRBV7-2 to TRBJ1-5; perhaps TRBD1 as D (5 bases). Per the germline V gene, CDR1 is SGHTA and CDR2 is FQGNSA. The CDR3 sequence is 14 residues long. V lost 2 bases, J lost 2 bases, and 7 bases lay in between. The CDR3 DNA reads TGTGCCAGCAGCTTATCACAGGGCAATCAGCCCCAGCATTTT. This encodes CASSLSQGNQPQHF.

This clone was counted once. V and J are TRBV28 and TRBJ1-3; tentatively, D is TRBD1 (5 bases). The CDR3 is made up of 17 amino acids. With 6 bases removed from V and 0 bases from J, the gap between germline ends came to 18 bases. Germline V gives CDR1 MDHEN, CDR2 SYDVKM. The CDR3 nucleotides are TGTGCCAGCAGATTTATACCGGGACGTATCTCTGGAAACACCATATATTTT. Translating gives CASRFIPGRISGNTIYF.

This clone occurred a few times. The chain has TRBV6-1 and TRBJ2-2; D unresolved. The germline V gene has CDR1 MNHNS and CDR2 SASEGT. The CDR3 is 12 amino acids. V dropped 5 bases and J dropped 3 bases, with 4 bases sitting between them. The CDR3 DNA reads TGTGCCAGCAGTTTGGACACCGGGGAGCTGTTTTTT. It yields the protein CASSLDTGELFF.

The V call is TRBV19, the J call TRBJ1-3; D is unresolved. Germline values: CDR1 LNHDA, CDR2 SQIVND (reference sequence). The CDR3 has 15 amino acids. The germline V and J ends were trimmed by 2 bases and 0 bases, with 8 bases remaining between them. The CDR3 here is CASSIKVYSGNTIYF. CDR3 DNA: TGTGCCAGTAGTATAAAGGTCTACTCTGGAAACACCATATATTTT. The variable domain in full, completed from reference TRBV19 and TRBJ1-3, reads DGGITQSPKYLFRKEGQNVTLSCEQNLNHDAMYWYRQDPGQGLRLIYYSQIVNDFQKGDIAEGYSVSREKKESFPLTVTSAQKNPTAFYLCASSIKVYSGNTIYFGEGSWLTVV.

The CDR3, as DNA: TGCGCCAGCAGCCTAAACGCAGGGGGCGCAAGGACGTGGAACACTGAAGCTTTCTTT. Its protein is CASSLNAGGARTWNTEAFF. The chain combines TRBV5-1 with TRBJ1-1; 8 bases fit TRBD1. The V gene end was trimmed by 4 bases and the J gene end by 1 base; junction bases not matched to a gene: 18. The germline V gene encodes CDR1 SGHRS and CDR2 YFSETQ. CDR3 length equals 19 residues.

This chain uses TRBV27 with TRBJ2-3; 9 bases map to TRBD1. Germline V gives CDR1 MNHEY, CDR2 SMNVEV (reference sequence). This CDR3 has 15 amino acids. After removal of 5 bases from V and 2 bases from J, the junction contained 5 bases not matched to a gene. For the CDR3, the DNA is TGTGCCAGCAGTCTCCGGGACAGGGCCACAGATACGCAGTATTTT. Translating it yields CASSLRDRATDTQYF.

The chain links TRBV28 to TRBJ1-1, with 7 bases that match TRBD1. J gave up 0 bases and V 5 bases, and 21 bases lay outside the gene matches. Germline lookup yields CDR1 MDHEN and CDR2 SYDVKM. The CDR3 runs 20 residues. CDR3 bases: TGTGCCAGCAGTGACTATGCGTGGGCCGGGACAGAGAACATGAACACTGAAGCTTTCTTT. Translated: CASSDYAWAGTENMNTEAFF.

This clone was seen only once. CDR3 DNA sequence: TGTGCCTGGAGTCAGGGGCATGCTGAAAAACTGTTTTTT. Encoded protein: CAWSQGHAEKLFF. The rearrangement uses TRBV30 and TRBJ1-4; weak D call: TRBD1 (6 bases). The germline V and J ends were trimmed by 2 bases and 7 bases, with 11 bases remaining between them. Per germline, CDR1 GTSNPN and CDR2 SVGIG (reference sequence). The CDR3 extends over 13 amino acids.

The CDR3 sequence is CASGDVAAGDYGYTF. The CDR3 bases are TGTGCCAGTGGGGACGTTGCAGCAGGGGACTATGGCTACACCTTC. The chain combines TRBV19 with TRBJ1-2; possible D gene TRBD1, 6 bases. The germline V gene encodes CDR1 LNHDA and CDR2 SQIVND (reference sequence). Trimming cost V 8 bases and J 3 bases, with 19 bases left between them. The CDR3 length is 15 residues.

This sequence joins TRBV6-6 and TRBJ1-4; weak D call: TRBD1 (5 bases). Germline CDR1 MNHNY, CDR2 SVGAGI (reference sequence). V shed 5 bases and J shed 4 bases, with 11 bases lying between them. This CDR3 region has 14 residues. This CDR3 reads CASSIPGVNEKLFF. The CDR3 DNA reads TGTGCCAGCAGTATTCCGGGGGTTAATGAAAAACTGTTTTTT.

The chain combines TRBV5-1 with TRBJ2-5; the match to TRBD2 covers 9 bases. The germline V gene has CDR1 SGHRS and CDR2 YFSETQ. With 1 base clipped from V and 3 bases from J, the junction kept 4 bases outside the gene matches. This CDR3 is built from 15 residues. In nucleotides, the CDR3 is TGCGCCAGCAGCTTGATTAGCGGGGGAGAAGAGACCCAGTACTTC. Amino acids: CASSLISGGEETQYF.

In its sample, this clone was seen once. The V and J genes are TRBV11-3 and TRBJ2-2; D not certain. The CDR3 covers 17 residues. Germline CDR1 reads SGHNT; CDR2 reads YENEEA. V lost 0 bases and J lost 2, with 13 bases in between. Here the CDR3 DNA reads TGTGCCAGCAGCTTAGATCTAATGGGCAAAAACACCGGGGAGCTGTTTTTT. Translated: CASSLDLMGKNTGELFF.